A single sample is the source of the 25 T cell receptor beta chains below, sequenced in a study of blood T cells in healthy people across ages. A sample-barcoded 5' primer and a J-beta primer mix were used in a second PCR of roughly 6 to 12 cycles. TCRdb ran MiXCR on the 5' RACE reads and lists one entry per CDR3 protein. The profile shows more than 1,000,000 distinct CDR3 sequences, 20% to 25% of them singletons. These data also featured in a second study, about T cells of mothers and their children.

Sequenced material: blood. These TCRs come from a girl aged 2 to 9 in good health.

The J gene is TRBJ2-5, the V gene TRBV11-2, with TRBD2 matching 14 bases. The J call may be incorrect, as the DNA end agrees better with TRBJ2-7. The CDR3 runs 16 residues. Germline V CDR1 and CDR2: SGHAT, FQNNGV. Here the CDR3 DNA reads TGTGCCAGCAGCTCCGGGACTAGCGGGAGAAGATACGAGCAGTACTTC. This translates into CASSSGTSGRRYEQYF.

The rearrangement joins TRBV9 to TRBJ2-5; D unclear. The CDR3 has 17 amino acids. Trimming pared 0 bases from V and 5 bases from J, leaving 20 bases between. Germline CDR1 and CDR2: SGDLS and YYNGEE. The CDR3 DNA reads TGTGCCAGCAGCGTAGATTGGATAGCACCCGAAGGGGAGACCCAGTACTTC. Protein sequence: CASSVDWIAPEGETQYF.

This clonotype has just a few counts. The rearrangement links TRBV7-9 to TRBJ1-4; no reliable D call. V shed 5 bases and J shed 10 bases, with 17 bases lying between them. The CDR3 sequence is 14 residues long. The germline CDR1 and CDR2 sequences are SEHNR and FQNEAQ (reference sequence). CDR3 DNA: TGTGCCAGCAGCCCCTCCGGGGAGGTTTTAAAACTGTTTTTT. Its translation: CASSPSGEVLKLFF.

This clonotype was counted once. The rearrangement links TRBV7-2 to TRBJ2-5; D gene uncertain. With the DNA end fitting TRBJ2-7 better, the J assignment may be wrong. The CDR3 spans 13 residues. The germline V gene encodes CDR1 SGHTA and CDR2 FQGNSA. The CDR3 spells CASSLVSVYEQYF. CDR3 coding DNA: TGTGCCAGCAGCTTAGTGTCGGTCTACGAGCAGTACTTC.

This clonotype appeared a few times. CDR3 in DNA: TGTGCCAGCTTCATAGGGGGACAGAGAATTTATGGCTACACCTTC. Translated, it gives CASFIGGQRIYGYTF. The chain uses TRBV5-4 and TRBJ1-2; 7 bases map to TRBD1. CDR1 is SGHNT and CDR2 is YYREEE in the germline V gene (reference sequence). V lost 7 bases, J lost 5 bases, and 14 bases stayed unmatched. This CDR3 is 15 amino acids long.

The V call is TRBV28, the J call TRBJ2-5; 7 bases align to TRBD2. The CDR3 contains 16 residues. In germline, CDR1 is MDHEN, CDR2 SYDVKM. V was pared by 5 bases and J by 5 bases, with 14 bases of the junction left unmatched. This CDR3 reads CASSPLSAGVVETQYF. The CDR3 coding sequence is TGTGCCAGCAGTCCCCTCTCTGCGGGAGTAGTGGAGACCCAGTACTTC.

This clonotype was seen a few times. V gene TRBV7-9 combines with J gene TRBJ2-6; TRBD1 is a possible D gene (6 bases). CDR1 SEHNR and CDR2 FQNEAQ come from the germline V gene (reference sequence). The CDR3 sequence is 20 residues long. V was shortened by 5 bases and J by 4 bases, with 27 bases between the two germline ends. The CDR3 sequence: CASSTSRRDTGTGGANVLTF. Here the CDR3 DNA reads TGTGCCAGCAGCACGAGTCGTAGGGACACTGGGACGGGAGGGGCCAACGTCCTGACTTTC.

This clonotype has only a few counts. The chain employs TRBV7-2 and TRBJ2-3; maybe TRBD2 (5 bases). CDR1 and CDR2 (germline): SGHTA, FQGNSA. The CDR3 extends over 17 amino acids. With 3 bases removed from V and 6 bases from J, the gap between germline ends came to 22 bases. CDR3 residues: CASSFGRGRSKRDTQYF. CDR3 DNA sequence: TGTGCCAGCAGCTTCGGGCGCGGGCGGTCCAAAAGGGATACGCAGTATTTT.

Only a few counts were recorded for this clonotype. The chain is built from TRBV15 and TRBJ1-5; D unclear. Looked up from germline, CDR1 is LNHNV and CDR2 is YYDKDF (reference sequence). The CDR3 contains 15 residues. V dropped 0 bases and J dropped 3 bases, with 9 bases sitting between them. CDR3: CATSRDRHTNQPQHF. In nucleotides, the CDR3 is TGTGCCACCAGCAGAGACCGCCACACCAATCAGCCCCAGCATTTT.

J is TRBJ2-6 and V is TRBV7-8, with D possibly being TRBD2 (5 bases). This CDR3 is 14 amino acids long. Germline CDR1 and CDR2: SGHVS and FQNEAQ. Trimming pared 5 bases from V and 8 bases from J, leaving 13 bases between. In DNA, the CDR3 is TGTGCCAGCAGCGCCGGACTGAAACCCAACGTCCTGACTTTC. It specifies CASSAGLKPNVLTF.

The chain carries TRBV5-1 and TRBJ2-2; no clear D. Germline CDR1 is SGHRS and CDR2 is YFSETQ. This CDR3 region has 15 residues. The V end was cut by 0 bases, the J end by 2 bases, with 8 bases between. CDR3 DNA: TGCGCCAGCAGCTTGGAGCTAGGCAACACCGGGGAGCTGTTTTTT. Translating it yields CASSLELGNTGELFF.

The genes are TRBV15 and TRBJ1-2; 7 bases align to TRBD1. Germline V gene lookup returns CDR1 LNHNV and CDR2 YYDKDF (reference sequence). CDR3 size: 15 residues. J lost 8 bases, V lost 2 bases, and 11 bases had no gene match. The CDR3 loop is CATSRKGDSARGYTF. DNA of the CDR3: TGTGCCACCAGCAGAAAAGGGGACAGCGCTAGGGGCTACACCTTC.

This clonotype came up a few times. One end of the junction varies from germline; a read error may be responsible. The CDR3 DNA reads as TGTGCCAGCTCACCACTCCCGAGACAGGGCGAGCGGTACTTC. Residues: CASSPLPRQGERYF. The V call is TRBV18, the J call TRBJ2-7, with TRBD1 identical over 7 bases. Germline V gives CDR1 KGHSH, CDR2 LQKENI. The CDR3 covers 14 residues.

The sample holds a few counts of this clonotype. This chain connects TRBV5-6 to TRBJ2-3, with D possibly TRBD2 on 6 matching bases. The CDR3 spans 15 residues. V shed 1 base and J shed 4 bases, with 13 bases lying between them. CDR1 is SGHDT, CDR2 YYEEEE, per germline. The CDR3 reads CASSLMYGSADTQYF. The DNA of the CDR3 is TGTGCCAGCAGCTTGATGTACGGGAGCGCAGATACGCAGTATTTT.

In its sample, this clonotype was seen a few times. The chain combines TRBV20-1 with TRBJ2-1; the match to TRBD2 covers 7 bases. The germline V gene has CDR1 DFQATT and CDR2 SNEGSKA (reference sequence). The CDR3 has 17 residues. J was trimmed by 8 bases and V by 2 bases; bases with no gene match: 18. CDR3 DNA sequence: TGCAGTGCTAGAAATAACGGGGCGGGAGAAGAAGAGGATGAGCAGTTCTTC. The encoded protein is CSARNNGAGEEEDEQFF.

The chain has TRBV12-3 or TRBV12-4 and TRBJ1-5; a weak D match, TRBD1 (5 bases). The CDR3 is 15 residues long. Trimming removed 6 bases from V and 6 bases from J, with 18 bases in between. CDR3 residues: CASSRTPDRGQPQHF. The CDR3 nucleotides read TGTGCCAGCAGCCGGACACCAGATAGAGGTCAGCCCCAGCATTTT.

The CDR3 is CASAGQAAYEQYF. CDR3 sequence (DNA): TGCGCCAGCGCTGGACAGGCAGCATACGAGCAGTACTTC. The V call is TRBV5-1, the J call TRBJ2-5; 7 bases agree with TRBD1. The DNA end lines up better with TRBJ2-7; the J call may be wrong. The germline gives CDR1 SGHRS, CDR2 YFSETQ. The CDR3 runs to 13 residues.

This chain connects TRBV5-1 to TRBJ1-2; 7 bases fit TRBD1. Trimming took 0 bases from V and 6 from J; bases not matched to a gene: 5. Germline assignment: CDR1 SGHRS and CDR2 YFSETQ. This CDR3 comprises 14 residues. This chain's CDR3 is CASSLETGSNGYTF. The DNA of the CDR3 is TGCGCCAGCAGCTTGGAGACAGGGTCTAATGGCTACACCTTC.

V is TRBV12-3 or TRBV12-4 and J is TRBJ1-5, with a possible D match to TRBD1 (6 bases). This CDR3 region has 14 residues. The CDR3 nucleotides are TGTGAGAAGGGGGAACGCGCCTTGGGTCAGCCCCAGCATTTT. Protein sequence: CEKGERALGQPQHF.

This clonotype was seen repeatedly, ten times or more. One end of the junction varies from germline; a read error may be responsible. The rearrangement joins TRBV7-7 to TRBJ2-7, with D tentatively TRBD2 (7 bases). Germline V gene lookup returns CDR1 SSHAT and CDR2 FNYEAQ (reference sequence). The CDR3 contains 13 residues. CDR3 sequence reads: CASSPGGGDEQYF. In nucleotides, the CDR3 is TGTGCTAGCAGCCCTGGGGGGGGCGACGAGCAGTACTTC. Combining the CDR3 with reference TRBV7-7 and TRBJ2-7 gives the whole variable domain GAGVSQSPRYKVTKRGQDVTLRCDPISSHATLYWYQQALGQGPEFLTYFNYEAQPDKSGLPSDRFSAERPEGSISTLTIQRTEQRDSAMYRCASSPGGGDEQYFGPGTRLTVT.

This chain joins TRBV27 and TRBJ2-1; tentative D call: TRBD2 (6 bases). Trimming took 6 bases from V and 5 from J, leaving 17 bases between them. The V gene's germline CDR1 is MNHEY and CDR2 SMNVEV (reference sequence). The CDR3 length is 15 residues. CDR3 nucleotides: TGTGCCAGCAGGCCGACTAGAAGACGTAACAATGAGCAGTTCTTC. This codes for CASRPTRRRNNEQFF.

V usage is TRBV21-1 and J usage is TRBJ2-7; the D call of TRBD1 is as the table states it, not checked on the DNA. TRBV21-1 is deemed a pseudogene. This CDR3 is 18 amino acids long. CDR3 sequence (DNA): TGTGCCAGCACCGAAAAGGGCAGGACGCAGGGACGGACCTACGAGCAGTACTTC. Translation gives CASTEKGRTQGRTYEQYF.

The rearrangement joins TRBV24-1 to TRBJ2-1; tentative D call: TRBD1 (5 bases). The CDR3 totals 13 residues. Trimming took 7 bases from V and 3 from J, leaving 9 bases between them. CDR1 and CDR2 from the germline V gene are KGHDR and SFDVKD. Here the CDR3 DNA reads TGTGCCACCAGGGGGCTGGACTACAATGAGCAGTTCTTC. Translation: CATRGLDYNEQFF.

This clonotype came up a few times. CDR3 nucleotide sequence: TGTGCCAGCAGCCAAACAAGCGGAGGAATCACAGATACGCAGTATTTT. Its protein is CASSQTSGGITDTQYF. This chain connects TRBV4-2 to TRBJ2-3, with a weak D call TRBD2 (5 bases). Germline CDR1 LGHNA, CDR2 YNFKEQ. This CDR3 is built from 16 residues. Trimming took off 2 bases at V and 2 bases at J, with 14 bases between the two ends.

Only a few counts were recorded for this clonotype. The chain couples TRBV12-3 or TRBV12-4 to TRBJ2-1, with D possibly TRBD1 on 6 matching bases. The CDR3 is 12 amino acids. V was pared by 6 bases and J by 12 bases, with 15 bases between. This CDR3 is CASSPLGRGQFF. The CDR3 DNA reads as TGTGCCAGCAGCCCACTTGGCAGGGGGCAGTTCTTC.